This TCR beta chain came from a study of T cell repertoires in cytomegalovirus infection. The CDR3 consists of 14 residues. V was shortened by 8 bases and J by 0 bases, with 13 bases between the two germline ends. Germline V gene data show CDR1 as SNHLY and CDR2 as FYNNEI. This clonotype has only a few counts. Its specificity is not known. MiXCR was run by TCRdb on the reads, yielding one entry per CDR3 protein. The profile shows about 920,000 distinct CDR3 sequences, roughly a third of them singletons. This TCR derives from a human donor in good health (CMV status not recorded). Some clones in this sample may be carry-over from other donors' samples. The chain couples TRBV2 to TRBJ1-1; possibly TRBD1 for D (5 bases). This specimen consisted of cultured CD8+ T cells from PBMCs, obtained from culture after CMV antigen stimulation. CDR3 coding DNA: TGTGCCAGCCTGACAGCACGGATGAACACTGAAGCTTTCTTT. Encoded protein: CASLTARMNTEAFF.